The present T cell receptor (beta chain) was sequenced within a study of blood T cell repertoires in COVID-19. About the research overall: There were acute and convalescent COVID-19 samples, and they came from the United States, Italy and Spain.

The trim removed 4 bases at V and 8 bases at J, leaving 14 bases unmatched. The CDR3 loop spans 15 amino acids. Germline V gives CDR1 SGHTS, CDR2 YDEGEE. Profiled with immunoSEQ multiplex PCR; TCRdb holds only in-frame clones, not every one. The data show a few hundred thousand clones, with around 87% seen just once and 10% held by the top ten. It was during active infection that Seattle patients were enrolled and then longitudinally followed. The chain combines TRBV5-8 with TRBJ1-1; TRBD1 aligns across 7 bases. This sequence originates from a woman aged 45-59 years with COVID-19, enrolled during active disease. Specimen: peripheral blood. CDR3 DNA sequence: TGTGCCAGCAGCCCTCAACCGACAGGGAATGGAGAAGCTTTCTTT. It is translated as CASSPQPTGNGEAFF.